Below, one T cell receptor (beta chain) is given with its context. In the authors' methods: From reference gene primer amplification, estimates of nucleated cell counts were derived. This table comes from immunoSEQ multiplex PCR, and its TCRdb copy is limited to in-frame clones, with some not included. The D gene and trimming were derived from the DNA, and the V and J assignments and clone size from that table. Among approximately 50,000 clones listed, around 86% were seen once. With 6 bases clipped from V and 3 bases from J, the junction kept 7 bases outside the gene matches. The CDR3 loop spans 14 amino acids. The germline CDR1 and CDR2 sequences are MDHEN and SYDVKM. These data belong to a study of blood T cell repertoires in COVID-19. Looking at the study overall: There were acute and convalescent COVID-19 samples, and they came from the United States, Italy and Spain. T cells, B-cell-depleted T cells, or PBMCs supplied cDNA or gDNA.

The sequenced material came from peripheral blood. This sequence originates from a human donor in a cohort sampled during active COVID-19. V is TRBV28 and J is TRBJ2-7; 8 nucleotides agree with TRBD2. In nucleotides, the CDR3 is TGTGCCAGCAGGGGACCCGGGAGGGGCTACGAGCAGTACTTC. Translating it yields CASRGPGRGYEQYF.